These T cell receptor beta chains were read from a single sample in a study of regulatory T cells in long-lasting Graves disease. Using its own MiXCR run on the multiplex PCR reads, TCRdb lists one record per CDR3 protein. The table has around 480,000 distinct CDR3 sequences, about 16% seen once. The same sample was also studied in work on T cells in Graves' hyperthyroidism and ophthalmopathy.

The sequencing here drew on peripheral blood mononuclear cells (PBMCs), taken at new diagnosis, from a patient treated with antithyroid drugs. These receptors were collected from a woman aged 40 to 65 with Graves disease. Each CDR3 is given with its conserved first and last residue. The D gene is left open where the match is weak. Not all rows give a size; the values are once, few, many and, for expanded clones, a class.

abundance	v_gene	d_gene	j_gene	CDR3nt	CDR3aa
.	TRBV7-2	TRBD1	TRBJ1-2	TGTGCCAGCAGCTATGAGGGGGCCACAGGGAACTATGGCTACACCTTC	CASSYEGATGNYGYTF
.	TRBV5-8	.	TRBJ1-6	TGTGCCAGCACTCCCGGGGTAGCGAATTCACCCCTCCACTTT	CASTPGVANSPLHF
.	TRBV10-1	.	TRBJ2-2	TGCGCCAGCAGTGAACAGGTCCCGGGCGAGCTGTTTTTT	CASSEQVPGELFF
many	TRBV7-8	.	TRBJ2-1	TGTGCCAGCGCGGGGAGCTCCTACAATGAGCAGTTCTTC	CASAGSSYNEQFF
many	TRBV6-1	.	TRBJ2-7	TGTGCCAGCAGGAGATTCGGGACCGACTTCTCCTACGAGCAGTACTTC	CASRRFGTDFSYEQYF
few	TRBV12-3/TRBV12-4	.	TRBJ1-5	TGTGCCAGCAGTTCCGCAGGGATTCGAAATCAGCCCCAGCATTTT	CASSSAGIRNQPQHF
.	TRBV6-1	.	TRBJ1-1	TGTGCCAGCAGCGTCCGGCTCCCCTTAGAAGCTTTCTTT	CASSVRLPLEAFF
many	TRBV5-1	.	TRBJ1-1	TGCGCCAGCAGCTCACAGGGATATGCTGAAGCTTTCTTT	CASSSQGYAEAFF
few	TRBV12-3/TRBV12-4	.	TRBJ1-6	TGTGCCAGCAGTACACGAGACAGATCCTCCTCCTATAATTCACCCCTCCACTTT	CASSTRDRSSSYNSPLHF
many	TRBV6-1	.	TRBJ1-2	TGTGCCAGCGAGGGCGCGCTAGGAAGTAACTATGGCTACACCTTC	CASEGALGSNYGYTF
few	TRBV7-9	.	TRBJ1-1	TGTGCCAGCAGCTTCATCCGGGACATCCACACTGAAGCTTTCTTT	CASSFIRDIHTEAFF
many	TRBV27	TRBD1	TRBJ2-7	TGTGCCAGCAGTAATGGACAGGTCTACGAGCAGTACTTC	CASSNGQVYEQYF
.	TRBV2	TRBD1	TRBJ2-7	TGTGCCAGCTCTACTTGGGACAGGGCCGTAGGGTACTACAACAAGCAGTACTTC	CASSTWDRAVGYYNKQYF
many	TRBV6-1	.	TRBJ1-1	TGTGCCAGCGCGGTCCCCATGGCGGCTGAAGCTTTCTTT	CASAVPMAAEAFF
few	TRBV27	TRBD1	TRBJ2-5	TGTGCCAGCAGCTTTGATGTGACAGGGCCCCAAGAGACCCAGTACTTC	CASSFDVTGPQETQYF
few	TRBV6-1	.	TRBJ1-3	TGTGCCAGCAGTGACGGGGGAAGATCTGGAAACACCATATATTTT	CASSDGGRSGNTIYF
.	TRBV19	TRBD1	TRBJ1-2	TGTGCCAGTAGTATTGGACAGGCCTATGGCTACACCTTC	CASSIGQAYGYTF
.	TRBV7-2	.	TRBJ1-2	TGTGCCAGCAGCTTTAGTAGCAGCTACTATGGCTACACCTTC	CASSFSSSYYGYTF
many	TRBV5-4	.	TRBJ2-5	TGTGCCAGCAGCGCGGGCCGATCGGAGACCCAGTACTTC	CASSAGRSETQYF
.	TRBV5-1	.	TRBJ2-5	TGCGCCAGCAGCTTGACCCAGGGGCGGGTGGAGACCCAGTACTTC	CASSLTQGRVETQYF
few	TRBV7-9	.	TRBJ2-7	TGTGCCAGCACCTCAAGCCGGGACGTGGGCATCTGGGAGCAGTACTTC	CASTSSRDVGIWEQYF
.	TRBV4-1	.	TRBJ1-6	TGCGCCAGCAGCCAGCCGCTGGGACCGCCCCTCCACTTT	CASSQPLGPPLHF
.	TRBV2	.	TRBJ1-3	TGTGCCAGCAGCGTCACTGGAAACACCATATATTTT	CASSVTGNTIYF
many	TRBV7-8	.	TRBJ2-3	TGTGCCAGCAGCCACCATGCAGATACGCAGTATTTT	CASSHHADTQYF
many	TRBV7-6	TRBD2	TRBJ2-1	TGTGCCAGCAGCGGGGGACTAGTTGTTTTCTTC	CASSGGLVVFF
.	TRBV6-1	.	TRBJ1-3	TGTGCCAGCAGGGAAGGGGGGCCGAGCTCTGGAAACACCATATATTTT	CASREGGPSSGNTIYF
many	TRBV12-3/TRBV12-4	.	TRBJ1-2	TGTGCCAGCAGTTTTGGAAGGGCAAGTGGCTACACCTTC	CASSFGRASGYTF
many	TRBV28	TRBD1	TRBJ1-1	TGTGCCAGCAGCCGCGGTGCAGGGGGTATACGCATTGCTTTCTTT	CASSRGAGGIRIAFF
few	TRBV6-1	.	TRBJ2-2	TGTGCCAGCAGCAGGGGCCCCGCGAACACCGGGGAGCTGTTTTTT	CASSRGPANTGELFF
many	TRBV30	.	TRBJ1-2	TGTGCCTGGAGTGTAAACGCCTATGGCTACACCTTC	CAWSVNAYGYTF
.	TRBV6-1	.	TRBJ2-2	TGTGCCAGCAGGAATATTGACACCGGGGAGCTGTTTTTT	CASRNIDTGELFF
.	TRBV30	.	TRBJ2-3	TGTGCCTGGAGTGTAGGGGCTAGCAGCGCAGATACGCAGTATTTT	CAWSVGASSADTQYF
many	TRBV11-2	.	TRBJ1-6	TGTGCCAGCAGCTTATCAGGTTATAATTCACCCCTCCACTTT	CASSLSGYNSPLHF
.	TRBV5-6	.	TRBJ1-1	TGTGCCAGCAGCGCCGGGGCCGTTGAAGCTTTCTTT	CASSAGAVEAFF
many	TRBV12-3/TRBV12-4	.	TRBJ1-2	TGTGCCAGCAGTTCGTCCGCGGTCGTCTATGGCTACACCTTC	CASSSSAVVYGYTF
.	TRBV2	TRBD2	TRBJ2-3	TGTGCCAGCAGTGTGAGCGGGGGTACTACAGATACGCAGTATTTT	CASSVSGGTTDTQYF
many	TRBV29-1	TRBD2	TRBJ2-1	TGCAGCGTTGAAGGTTCTAGCGGGGGGTTCAATGAGCAGTTCTTC	CSVEGSSGGFNEQFF
few	TRBV6-2/TRBV6-3	TRBD1	TRBJ1-6	TGTGCCAGCAGTGACCTCGACAGGGGAAGCCACTTT	CASSDLDRGSHF
few	TRBV5-5	TRBD1	TRBJ2-7	TGTGCCAGCAAGTTCTCGGACAGGGGCGCCTACGAGCAGTACTTC	CASKFSDRGAYEQYF
.	TRBV18	.	TRBJ1-2	TGTGCCAGCTCCCCCGGGGATGTCGGCTACACCTTC	CASSPGDVGYTF
.	TRBV11-2	.	TRBJ1-3	TGTGCCAGCAGCTTAGCGCAGTCCTCTGGAAACACCATATATTTT	CASSLAQSSGNTIYF
few	TRBV12-3/TRBV12-4	TRBD2	TRBJ2-7	TGTGCCAGCAGCCCTTTATTCGGGACCGGGACTAGCGGCTACGAGCAGTACTTC	CASSPLFGTGTSGYEQYF
many	TRBV2	.	TRBJ1-1	TGTGCCAGCAGTGGCCTGCCGGGGGGCGGCACTGAAGCTTTCTTT	CASSGLPGGGTEAFF
few	TRBV20-1	TRBD2	TRBJ2-3	TGCAGTGGGGTAGCGGGGGGAAACACAGATACGCAGTATTTT	CSGVAGGNTDTQYF
.	TRBV25-1	.	TRBJ2-1	TGTGCCAGCGGATGGGGGGGGGGGCCTTACAATGAGCAGTTCTTC	CASGWGGGPYNEQFF
many	TRBV28	.	TRBJ1-1	TGTGCCAGCAGTTTAGGGGCTACGTATGAAGCTTTCTTT	CASSLGATYEAFF
.	TRBV7-9	.	TRBJ1-5	TGTGCCAGCAGCGGGATGGGGGGTGATCAGCCCCAGCATTTT	CASSGMGGDQPQHF
.	TRBV19	TRBD1	TRBJ2-1	TGTGCCAGTAACAGGGGGGTGGGCTCCTACAATGAGCAGTTCTTC	CASNRGVGSYNEQFF
many	TRBV3-1	.	TRBJ1-1	TGTGCCAGCAGCCAAGATCGAGGGGTTTTGAACACTGAAGCTTTCTTT	CASSQDRGVLNTEAFF
many	TRBV5-1	TRBD1	TRBJ1-1	TGCGCCAGCAAAGCAGGGGGAAATACTGAAGCTTTCTTT	CASKAGGNTEAFF
few	TRBV20-1	TRBD1	TRBJ1-5	TGCAGTGCAACGGACAGGGGCAATCAGCCCCAGCATTTT	CSATDRGNQPQHF
.	TRBV6-5	.	TRBJ1-2	TGTGCCAGCAGTTACTCGGTTCGGATTGGAGGCTACACCTTC	CASSYSVRIGGYTF
.	TRBV6-1	TRBD1	TRBJ1-6	TGTGCCAGCAGTCTCCGGGACAGGGGTTATTCACCCCTCCACTTT	CASSLRDRGYSPLHF
.	TRBV18	.	TRBJ2-5	TGTGCCAGCTCTCTGGGACACGACAAAGAGACCCAGTACTTC	CASSLGHDKETQYF
.	TRBV5-1	TRBD1	TRBJ1-1	TGCGCCAGCAGCTATACAGGGGCGAATACTGAAGCTTTCTTT	CASSYTGANTEAFF
.	TRBV12-3/TRBV12-4	.	TRBJ1-2	TGTGCCAGCAGTTTAGCCCCCGGGTTTCTTGGCTACACCTTC	CASSLAPGFLGYTF
.	TRBV4-1	.	TRBJ2-7	TGCGCCAGCAGCCCCAGGATAAGCTCCTACGAGCAGTACTTC	CASSPRISSYEQYF
many	TRBV11-2	TRBD1	TRBJ1-2	TGTGCCAGCAGCCCAGGACAGGACCACTATGGCTACACCTTC	CASSPGQDHYGYTF